This is a list of T cell receptor beta chains from one sample in a study of response to subunit inactivated influenza vaccine. TCRdb independently ran MiXCR on the RT-PCR reads; one entry per CDR3 protein. The sample lists roughly 460,000 distinct CDR3 sequences; roughly 9.8% were seen once. The input for sequencing was PBMCs from blood, taken roughly 47 days after vaccination. These receptors all come from a man aged 45-65 years who received an inactivated influenza vaccine. Each CDR3 is given with its conserved first and last residue. Clone size is stated in some rows and not others, as once, few, many or a class when expanded.

V gene	J gene	clone size	CDR3 protein
TRBV7-8	TRBJ2-2	many	CASSPTSYTGELFF
TRBV29-1	TRBJ1-2	many	CSVGDRAGYTF
TRBV11-2	TRBJ2-7	.	CASSLDAPFRYEQYF
TRBV29-1	TRBJ2-1	many	CSVDGPVALNEQFF
TRBV11-2	TRBJ2-5	many	CASSFGLAKETQYF
TRBV7-2	TRBJ2-7	few	CASSLGAQQPYEQYF
TRBV15	TRBJ2-3	many	CATSRPRTSGSLDTQYF
TRBV4-3	TRBJ2-7	many	CASSLRTGGSYEQYF
TRBV20-1	TRBJ2-5	few	CSATASDQTQYF
TRBV9	TRBJ2-1	few	CASSVEGTHYNEQFF
TRBV29-1	TRBJ1-2	many	CVGQVTLGGYTF
TRBV6-2/TRBV6-3	TRBJ1-1	few	CASSYSWGTEAFF
TRBV7-6	TRBJ2-7	few	CASSLGTGEVVGEQYF
TRBV7-8	TRBJ1-1	.	CASSRLLGTEAFF
TRBV5-1	TRBJ2-7	.	CATSKGGTREQYF
TRBV4-2	TRBJ1-3	few	CASSQDRHSGNTIYF
TRBV7-8	TRBJ2-1	many	CASSKRGVENEQFF
TRBV4-2	TRBJ2-5	few	CASSQGSGGQETQYF
TRBV5-1	TRBJ2-2	.	CASRILAGSGELFF
TRBV5-1	TRBJ2-7	few	CASSLTTGGYEQYF
TRBV6-2/TRBV6-3	TRBJ2-2	few	CASGLISAGELFF
TRBV6-1	TRBJ1-2	many	CASSPSGGVNYGYTF
TRBV10-3	TRBJ2-1	few	CAISELAPNEQFF
TRBV24-1	TRBJ2-5	few	CATSNPRGTAKETQYF
TRBV9	TRBJ2-5	.	CASSPRALGETQYF
TRBV28	TRBJ1-6	.	CASRATANYNSPLHF
TRBV3-1	TRBJ2-7	.	CASSQGRQLVNYEQYF
TRBV12-3/TRBV12-4	TRBJ1-1	few	CASSLSAAAEAFF
TRBV4-3	TRBJ2-7	many	CASSLGTSGSYEQYF
TRBV20-1	TRBJ2-7	.	CSARDLASGKSYEQYF
TRBV5-1	TRBJ1-6	.	CASSDGATLHF
TRBV12-3/TRBV12-4	TRBJ2-2	once	CASIPDGTGELFF
TRBV28	TRBJ2-3	few	CASSLPTSGPTTDTQYF
TRBV24-1	TRBJ2-1	many	CATSDNDRALSSYNEQFF
TRBV12-3/TRBV12-4	TRBJ2-4	.	CASSLTGVHTAKNIQYF
TRBV6-1	TRBJ1-1	many	CASGGWTGEATEAFF
TRBV6-5	TRBJ2-1	many	CASSYSGGPYNEQFF
TRBV20-1	TRBJ2-3	.	CSAAGGAVDTQYF
TRBV5-1	TRBJ2-1	.	CASSLEGQVNSYNEQFF
TRBV6-2/TRBV6-3	TRBJ2-4	few	CASRDRDVLAKNIQYF
TRBV20-1	TRBJ1-1	.	CRGRGTEAFF
TRBV5-1	TRBJ1-4	.	CASSLEGLENEKLFF
TRBV20-1	TRBJ2-7	many	CSARRAGEAYEQYF